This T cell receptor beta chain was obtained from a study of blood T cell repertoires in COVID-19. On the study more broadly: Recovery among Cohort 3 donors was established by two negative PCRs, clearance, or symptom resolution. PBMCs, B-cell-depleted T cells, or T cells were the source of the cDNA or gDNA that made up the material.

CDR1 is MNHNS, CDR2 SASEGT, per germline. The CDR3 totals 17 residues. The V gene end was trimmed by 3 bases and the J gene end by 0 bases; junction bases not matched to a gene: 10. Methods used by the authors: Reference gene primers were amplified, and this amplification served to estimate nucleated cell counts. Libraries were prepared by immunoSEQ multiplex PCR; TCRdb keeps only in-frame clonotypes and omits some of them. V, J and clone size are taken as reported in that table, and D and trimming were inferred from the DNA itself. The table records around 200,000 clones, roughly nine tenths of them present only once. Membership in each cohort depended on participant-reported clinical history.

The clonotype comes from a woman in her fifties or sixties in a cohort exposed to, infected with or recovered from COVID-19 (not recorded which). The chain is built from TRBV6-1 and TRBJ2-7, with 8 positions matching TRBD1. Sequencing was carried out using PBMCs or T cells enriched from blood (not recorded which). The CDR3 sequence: CASSDIWGQVFSYEQYF. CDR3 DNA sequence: TGTGCCAGCAGTGACATCTGGGGACAGGTCTTCTCCTACGAGCAGTACTTC.